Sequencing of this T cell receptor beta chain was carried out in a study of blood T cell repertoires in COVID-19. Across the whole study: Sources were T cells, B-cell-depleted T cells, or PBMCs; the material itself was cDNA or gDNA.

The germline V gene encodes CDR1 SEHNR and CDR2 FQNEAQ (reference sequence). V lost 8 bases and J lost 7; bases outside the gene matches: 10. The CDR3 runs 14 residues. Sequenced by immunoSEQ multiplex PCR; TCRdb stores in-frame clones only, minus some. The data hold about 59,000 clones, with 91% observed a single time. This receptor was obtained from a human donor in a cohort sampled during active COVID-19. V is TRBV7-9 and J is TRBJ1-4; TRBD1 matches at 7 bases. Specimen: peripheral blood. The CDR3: CASPSGRGTEKLFF. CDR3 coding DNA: TGTGCCAGCCCCTCGGGCAGGGGGACTGAAAAACTGTTTTTT.